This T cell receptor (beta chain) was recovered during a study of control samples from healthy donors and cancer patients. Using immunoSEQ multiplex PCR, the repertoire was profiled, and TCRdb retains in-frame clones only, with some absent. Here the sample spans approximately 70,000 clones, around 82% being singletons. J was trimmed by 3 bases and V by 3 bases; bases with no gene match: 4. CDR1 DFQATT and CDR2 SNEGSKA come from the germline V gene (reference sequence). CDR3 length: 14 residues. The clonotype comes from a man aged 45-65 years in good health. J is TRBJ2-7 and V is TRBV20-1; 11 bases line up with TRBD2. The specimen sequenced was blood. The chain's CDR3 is CSASGGTSGYEQYF. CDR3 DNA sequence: TGCAGTGCTAGTGGGGGGACTAGCGGCTACGAGCAGTACTTC.